This TCR beta chain was retrieved from a study of CD8 T cell repertoires and HIV-1 epitope variants. The overall study: Each of Twenty-five Gag and Nef epitope peptides stimulated a separate culture. Autologous T cell-negative cells served as antigen-presenting cells in equal numbers. Separate from the cultures, 1M uncultured T cells served as baseline.

TCR beta CDR3 was sequenced at survey depth on immunoSEQ. The repertoire was sequenced with immunoSEQ multiplex PCR; TCRdb's copy has only in-frame clones and lacks some. The table lists 6,000 or so clones, 64% of them singletons. The trim removed 2 bases at V and 5 bases at J, leaving 7 bases unmatched. CDR1 SGHRS and CDR2 YFSETQ come from the germline V gene. The CDR3 loop spans 15 amino acids. A word on this clone: Its antigen remains unknown.

V and J are TRBV5-1 and TRBJ1-5, with 7 bases identical to TRBD1. Sequenced: cultured CD8+ T cells derived from PBMCs. This TCR derives from a male donor with HIV. Here the CDR3 reads CASSFLGTDDQPQHF. The DNA for the CDR3 is TGCGCCAGCAGCTTTCTCGGGACAGACGATCAGCCCCAGCATTTT.